The clone carrying this T cell receptor beta chain has just a few counts. The data derive from a study of PD-1 blockade in mismatch repair-deficient tumors. About the research overall: All were previously treated, progressing patients with over 9 mismatch repair-deficient cancer types.

V gave up 0 bases and J gave up 0 bases, with 3 bases separating them. The germline gives CDR1 SGHTA, CDR2 FQGNSA. CDR3 length: 15 amino acids. Data came from immunoSEQ multiplex PCR; TCRdb stores just in-frame clones and leaves some out. In the table there are 40,000 to 60,000 clones, 81% of which are singletons. A few pembrolizumab responders had their TCRs sequenced. This chain connects TRBV7-2 to TRBJ2-6; no definite D call. The source is an adult with mismatch repair-deficient cancer. The sequencing here drew on peripheral blood, taken less than 21 weeks after starting pembrolizumab. The CDR3 coding sequence is TGTGCCAGCAGCTTAGCAGTCTCTGGGGCCAACGTCCTGACTTTC. Protein: CASSLAVSGANVLTF.